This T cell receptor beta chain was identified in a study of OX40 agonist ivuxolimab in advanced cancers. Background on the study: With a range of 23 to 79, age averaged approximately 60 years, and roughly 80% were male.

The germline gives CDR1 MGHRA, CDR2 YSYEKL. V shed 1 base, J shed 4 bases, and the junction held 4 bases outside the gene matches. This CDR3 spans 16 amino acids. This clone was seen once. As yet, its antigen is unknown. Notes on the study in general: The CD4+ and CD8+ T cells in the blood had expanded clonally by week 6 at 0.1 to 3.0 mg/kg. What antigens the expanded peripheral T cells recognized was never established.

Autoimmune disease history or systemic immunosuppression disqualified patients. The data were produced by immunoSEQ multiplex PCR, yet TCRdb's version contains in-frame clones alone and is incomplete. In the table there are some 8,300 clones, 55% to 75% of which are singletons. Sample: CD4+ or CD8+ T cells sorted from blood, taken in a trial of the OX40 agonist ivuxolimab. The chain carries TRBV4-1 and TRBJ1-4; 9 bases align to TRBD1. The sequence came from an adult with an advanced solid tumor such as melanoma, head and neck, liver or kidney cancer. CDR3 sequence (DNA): TGCGCCAGCAGCCAAGTAGGGGGACAGGGTAATGAAAAACTGTTTTTT. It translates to CASSQVGGQGNEKLFF.